A single sample is the source of the 11 T cell receptor beta chains below, sequenced in a study of shared clonotypes between healthy human individuals. Assay: immunoSEQ multiplex PCR; the TCRdb copy retains only in-frame clones and omits some. The table lists approximately 2.4 million clones, roughly 95% of them singletons. The sample was naive CD4+ T cells sorted from blood. Subset meaning: CD45RA+ positively selected. The receptors were sampled from a man between 18 and 29 years old in good health.

This clone was counted between two and nine times. V gene TRBV7-2 combines with J gene TRBJ2-5; D gene unclear. This CDR3 contains 13 residues. The V end lost 7 bases, the J end lost 5 bases, and 14 bases lay between the germline ends. Germline assignment: CDR1 SGHTA and CDR2 FQGNSA. In DNA form, the CDR3 reads TGTGCCAGCACCCCTGATCTCCGGGAGACCCAGTACTTC. This codes for CASTPDLRETQYF.

The chain uses TRBV5-1 and TRBJ1-1; possible D gene TRBD1, 6 bases. V lost 7 bases and J lost 0, with 16 bases in between. Germline CDR1 is SGHRS and CDR2 is YFSETQ. The length of the CDR3 is 15 residues. The CDR3 nucleotides are TGCGCCAGCCAGCCCATCGGGGGCTTGAACACTGAAGCTTTCTTT. Its translation: CASQPIGGLNTEAFF.

This clone was picked up one time. V usage is TRBV7-2 and J usage is TRBJ2-1; TRBD2 matches at 9 bases. The J segment lost 1 base and the V segment lost 4 bases, leaving 5 bases of the junction unmatched. This CDR3 has 16 amino acids. Germline values: CDR1 SGHTA, CDR2 FQGNSA. CDR3 sequence reads: CASSWVAGVSYNEQFF. CDR3 nucleotide sequence: TGTGCCAGCAGCTGGGTAGCGGGAGTGTCCTACAATGAGCAGTTCTTC.

The chain uses TRBV5-1 and TRBJ1-4; a possible D gene is TRBD1 (5 bases). CDR1 is SGHRS, CDR2 YFSETQ, per germline. V was cut by 4 bases and J by 8 bases, with 15 bases left in between. This CDR3 spans 14 amino acids. The CDR3 bases are TGCGCCAGCAGCCTGACAGTAGTCGGGGAAAAACTGTTTTTT. Residues: CASSLTVVGEKLFF.

This clone was seen just once. The CDR3 nucleotides are TGTGCCAGCAGCTTAGTTGGCGGCGGCTACACCTTC. Amino acid sequence: CASSLVGGGYTF. This rearrangement joins TRBV7-3 to TRBJ1-2; D call uncertain. The length of the CDR3 is 12 residues. Germline CDR1 and CDR2: SGHTA and FQGTGA. V shed 2 bases and J shed 8 bases, with 9 bases lying between them.

The chain has TRBV5-4 and TRBJ2-7; 7 bases fit TRBD2. J was trimmed by 8 bases and V by 4 bases; bases with no gene match: 9. The germline CDR1 and CDR2 sequences are SGHNT and YYREEE (reference sequence). The CDR3 has 13 residues. In DNA, the CDR3 is TGTGCCAGCAGCCTTGCTAGCGGTTCTCAGCAGTACTTC. Amino acid sequence: CASSLASGSQQYF.

This chain connects TRBV6-5 to TRBJ2-7; D is possibly TRBD2 (5 bases). The CDR3 totals 13 residues. Germline-derived CDR1 and CDR2 are MNHEY and SVGAGI. Trimming cost V 6 bases and J 7 bases, with 16 bases left between them. DNA of the CDR3: TGTGCCAGCAGCTACCTGGACCGCGGGGAGCAGTACTTC. Translated, it gives CASSYLDRGEQYF.

The chain couples TRBV6-5 to TRBJ2-7, with TRBD2 identical over 14 bases. Germline V gene data show CDR1 as MNHEY and CDR2 as SVGAGI. J lost 6 bases, V lost 6 bases, and 4 bases had no gene match. The CDR3 is made up of 14 amino acids. The CDR3 bases are TGTGCCAGCAGACCCGGGACTAGCGGGAGCGAGCAGTACTTC. Encoded protein: CASRPGTSGSEQYF.

The chain couples TRBV6-4 to TRBJ2-7; D remains ambiguous. The germline V and J ends were trimmed by 5 bases and 0 bases, with 5 bases remaining between them. Germline CDR1 reads MRHNA; CDR2 reads SNTAGT. The length of the CDR3 is 12 residues. CDR3: CASSFPSYEQYF. The CDR3 DNA sequence: TGTGCCAGCAGTTTTCCCTCCTACGAGCAGTACTTC.

The chain combines TRBV5-8 with TRBJ2-5; TRBD2 aligns across 8 bases. After removal of 4 bases from V and 1 base from J, the junction contained 15 bases not matched to a gene. This CDR3 comprises 18 residues. CDR1 is SGHTS, CDR2 YDEGEE, per germline. CDR3 bases: TGTGCCAGCAGCGGGAGGATTTCTGCGGGAGGACTCCAAGAGACCCAGTACTTC. As protein: CASSGRISAGGLQETQYF.

The V gene is TRBV30, the J gene TRBJ1-6, with 9 bases aligning to TRBD1. CDR3 length equals 14 residues. Germline loops: CDR1 GTSNPN, CDR2 SVGIG (reference sequence). V lost 8 bases and J lost 10; bases outside the gene matches: 12. CDR3 in DNA: TGTGCCGAATCCTCCGGGACAGGGTTATCACCCCTCCACTTT. Protein product: CAESSGTGLSPLHF. The full variable domain, rest sourced from reference TRBV30 and TRBJ1-6, is SQTIHQWPATLVQPVGSPLSLECTVEGTSNPNLYWYRQAAGRGLQLLFYSVGIGQISSEVPQNLSASRPQDRQFILSSKKLLLSDSGFYLCAESSGTGLSPLHFGNGTRLTVT.